The table lists the clone carrying this T cell receptor beta chain with a few counts. No antigen is known for it. This record belongs to a study of cytomegalovirus exposure and HLA in healthy donors. Whole-study findings and limits: A later examination showed that TCR association rates differed by HLA locus, with DRB1 most and HLA-C fewest.

Use of 60 Vbeta and 13 Jbeta primers characterized the PCR. Repertoires were generated with immunoSEQ multiplex PCR, while TCRdb's copy carries only in-frame clones and drops some. The sample comprises 140,000 or so clones, under 90% of which are singletons, and roughly 2.5% rests with the top ten. Although they were nominally healthy when sampled, donors likely had unrecorded immune exposures. Input material: PBMCs. The receptor's source is a boy younger than 10 in good health and CMV-seronegative.

CDR3: CASNAGVGQPQHF. The CDR3 DNA is TGTGCCAGCAACGCAGGGGTTGGTCAGCCCCAGCATTTT. The chain couples TRBV28 to TRBJ1-5; a possible D gene is TRBD1 (6 bases). CDR1 is MDHEN, CDR2 SYDVKM, per germline. The CDR3 length is 13 residues. The V end was cut by 7 bases, the J end by 6 bases, with 13 bases between.